This TCR beta chain is from a study of blood T cells in healthy people across ages. Each donor supplied around 9.6 milliliters of peripheral blood. This CDR3 comprises 15 residues. The germline V gene has CDR1 ENHRY and CDR2 SYGVKD. Trimming stripped 2 bases from V and 0 bases from J, with 10 bases between. A note on this clonotype: This may be a read error, as it is one base from a much larger clone.

It was with a sample-barcoded 5' primer and a J-beta primer mix that a second PCR of about 6 to 12 cycles was run. TCRdb itself ran the 5' RACE reads through MiXCR, one entry per CDR3 protein. The sample lists roughly 1,500,000 distinct CDR3 sequences, around two fifths occurring once. The sequenced material came from blood. The genes are TRBV10-3 and TRBJ1-2; unclear D gene. This TCR was sampled from a woman aged 18-29 years in good health. The CDR3 loop reads CAISEATKANYGYTF. In nucleotides, the CDR3 is TGTGCCATCAGTGAGGCGACGAAGGCTAACTATGGCTACACCTTC.